The text below deals with one T cell receptor beta chain. The entry originates in a study of blood T cell repertoires in COVID-19. Trimming at V came to 2 bases and at J to 3 bases, leaving 1 base not matched to a gene. Germline-derived CDR1 and CDR2 are MNHNY and SVGAGI (reference sequence). The CDR3 is made up of 14 amino acids. Original handling: Nucleated cell counts were estimated from reference gene primer amplification. Repertoires were generated with immunoSEQ multiplex PCR, while TCRdb's copy carries only in-frame clones and drops some. D and trimming come from the DNA, and the V and J calls and clone size come from that table. The sample contains over 200,000 clones, roughly 90% of which appear only once.

V usage is TRBV6-6 and J usage is TRBJ2-3; 8 bases fit TRBD2. The sequenced sample consisted of PBMCs or T cells enriched from blood (not recorded which). This receptor was identified in a woman aged 30 to 39 who had been exposed to COVID-19. CDR3 sequence: CASSYIAGTDTQYF. For the CDR3, the DNA is TGTGCCAGCAGTTACATAGCGGGGACAGATACGCAGTATTTT.